A selection of T cell receptor beta chains follows, all from one sample in a study of OX40 agonist ivuxolimab in advanced cancers. Sequencing was performed with immunoSEQ multiplex PCR; in TCRdb, only in-frame clones are kept and a portion is missing. The sample holds roughly 60,000 clones, approximately 90% seen once. The sequencing here drew on CD4+ or CD8+ T cells sorted from blood, taken in a trial of the OX40 agonist ivuxolimab. The receptors shown here come from an adult with an advanced solid tumor such as melanoma, head and neck, liver or kidney cancer. The CDR3 runs from the conserved cysteine through the conserved F or W. D genes are given only for firm matches. Size tells how often a clone was seen (once, few, many) or the class of an expanded clone, and some rows leave it out.

abundance: few
v_gene: TRBV13
d_gene: -
j_gene: TRBJ2-7
CDR3aa: CASSSRVGGSYEQYF
CDR3nt: TGTGCCAGCAGCTCCAGGGTTGGGGGATCCTACGAGCAGTACTTC

abundance: -
v_gene: TRBV20-1
d_gene: -
j_gene: TRBJ1-1
CDR3aa: CSASLRETTFF
CDR3nt: TGCAGTGCTAGTCTTAGAGAGACAACTTTCTTT

abundance: -
v_gene: TRBV10-2
d_gene: -
j_gene: TRBJ1-1
CDR3aa: CASSEQGNTEAFF
CDR3nt: TGCGCCAGCAGTGAACAAGGGAACACTGAAGCTTTCTTT

abundance: -
v_gene: TRBV7-9
d_gene: -
j_gene: TRBJ1-6
CDR3aa: CASSLDRSDSPLHF
CDR3nt: TGTGCCAGCAGCTTAGACAGGTCGGATTCACCCCTCCACTTT

abundance: -
v_gene: TRBV5-4
d_gene: -
j_gene: TRBJ2-3
CDR3aa: CASSLDSDTQYF
CDR3nt: TGTGCCAGCAGCCTGGACTCCGATACGCAGTATTTT

abundance: once
v_gene: TRBV19
d_gene: TRBD1
j_gene: TRBJ2-1
CDR3aa: CASSMIGQAYNEQFF
CDR3nt: TGTGCCAGTAGTATGATTGGACAGGCCTACAATGAGCAGTTCTTC

abundance: -
v_gene: TRBV4-3
d_gene: TRBD2
j_gene: TRBJ2-1
CDR3aa: CASSLTGTSWGDEQFF
CDR3nt: TGCGCCAGCAGCCTGACCGGGACTAGCTGGGGGGATGAGCAGTTCTTC

abundance: -
v_gene: TRBV11-2
d_gene: TRBD1
j_gene: TRBJ2-3
CDR3aa: CASRRGTGTDTQYF
CDR3nt: TGTGCCAGCAGGCGCGGGACAGGGACGGATACGCAGTATTTT

abundance: -
v_gene: TRBV28
d_gene: -
j_gene: TRBJ2-7
CDR3aa: CASSFTPGTAAYEQYF
CDR3nt: TGTGCCAGCAGTTTCACTCCGGGGACTGCCGCCTACGAGCAGTACTTC

abundance: -
v_gene: TRBV4-2
d_gene: -
j_gene: TRBJ1-2
CDR3aa: CASSQDYQDGYTF
CDR3nt: TGTGCCAGCAGCCAAGACTATCAGGATGGCTACACCTTC

abundance: -
v_gene: TRBV11-2
d_gene: TRBD2
j_gene: TRBJ2-3
CDR3aa: CASSYRTSGGTDTQYF
CDR3nt: TGTGCCAGCAGCTATCGGACTAGCGGGGGCACAGATACGCAGTATTTT

abundance: -
v_gene: TRBV2
d_gene: -
j_gene: TRBJ2-5
CDR3aa: CASTPSVQGETQYF
CDR3nt: TGTGCCAGCACCCCGAGTGTACAGGGTGAGACCCAGTACTTC